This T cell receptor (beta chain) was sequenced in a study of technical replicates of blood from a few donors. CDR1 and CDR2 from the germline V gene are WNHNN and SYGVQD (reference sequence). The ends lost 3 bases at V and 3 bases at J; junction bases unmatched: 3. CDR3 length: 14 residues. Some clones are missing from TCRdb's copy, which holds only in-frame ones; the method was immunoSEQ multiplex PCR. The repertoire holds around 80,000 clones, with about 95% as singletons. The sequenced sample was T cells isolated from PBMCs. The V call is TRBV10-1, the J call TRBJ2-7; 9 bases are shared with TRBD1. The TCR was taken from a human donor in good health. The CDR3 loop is CASSETGQGYEQYF. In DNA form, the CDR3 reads TGCGCCAGCAGTGAAACGGGACAGGGCTACGAGCAGTACTTC.